This T cell receptor beta chain was recovered during a study of Ad26.COV2.S vaccination and SARS-CoV-2 variants. Overall study: Dosing was one shot or two shots 56 days apart. The study's findings and limits: After vaccination, reports described spike-specific CD8+ and CD4+ T cell responses as showing substantial breadth. Participants given vaccine showed non-spike TCR breadth similar to that of placebo recipients.

Treatment described: some 20 received Ad26.COV2.S at low or high dose, single or two shots; 5 received placebo; per-sample allocation not given. Day 63 after the first injection of vaccine or placebo was the sampling time. Sequencing used immunoSEQ multiplex PCR; TCRdb keeps in-frame clones, though not all of them. The table shows some 370,000 clones, with roughly four fifths occurring only once. This CDR3 is built from 13 residues. Germline-derived CDR1 and CDR2 are SGHTA and FQGNSA. V was shortened by 1 base and J by 7 bases, with 10 bases between the two germline ends. In the case of this clone: What it recognizes is unknown.

The starting material was peripheral blood, obtained in a trial of Ad26.COV2.S vaccine versus placebo. This chain uses TRBV7-2 with TRBJ1-2; D may be TRBD1 (6 bases). The source of this sequence is a person between 18 and 65 years old who received the Ad26.COV2.S COVID-19 vaccine or a placebo. The CDR3 reads CASSLGGARGYTF. CDR3 bases: TGTGCCAGCAGCTTAGGGGGGGCGCGTGGCTACACCTTC.